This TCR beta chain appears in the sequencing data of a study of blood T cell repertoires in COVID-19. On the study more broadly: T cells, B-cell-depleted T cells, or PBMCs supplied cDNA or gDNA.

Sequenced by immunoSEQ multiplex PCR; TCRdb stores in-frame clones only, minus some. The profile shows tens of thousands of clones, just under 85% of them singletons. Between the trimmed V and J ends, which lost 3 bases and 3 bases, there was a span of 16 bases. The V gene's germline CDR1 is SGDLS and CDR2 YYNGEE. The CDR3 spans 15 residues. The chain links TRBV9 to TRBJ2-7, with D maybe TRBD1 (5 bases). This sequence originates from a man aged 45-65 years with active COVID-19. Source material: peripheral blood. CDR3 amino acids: CASSAGWQAYYEQYF. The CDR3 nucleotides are TGTGCCAGCAGCGCAGGGTGGCAGGCCTACTACGAGCAGTACTTC.